The entry that follows covers one TCR beta chain sequence. Its specificity is unknown. This sample is drawn from a study of shared clonotypes between healthy human individuals. Background on the study: A couple of female and a few male donors aged 18 to 49 were enrolled. Researchers assigned three CD4 naive, three CD4 memory, two CD8 naive and one CD8 memory plate to each donor.

Study findings and constraints: For sorted subsets, rarefaction showed incomplete sequencing despite large depth.

CD8 cells classed as naive were CD45RO-negative and positively selected for CCR7, excluding terminally differentiated effector memory CD45RA+ cells. The donor population consisted of healthy HIV-negative adults with no recent acute infections or vaccinations. Repertoires were generated with immunoSEQ multiplex PCR, while TCRdb's copy carries only in-frame clones and drops some. The data contain around 2.1 million clones, 90% to 95% of them singletons. Specimen: naive CD8+ T cells from PBMCs. The receptor was isolated from a man between 18 and 35 years old in good health. Some clones in this sample may be carry-over from other donors' samples.

CDR3 sequence reads: CASSLGLGGRNQPQHF. The DNA for the CDR3 is TGTGCCAGCAGCTTAGGTTTAGGGGGACGCAATCAGCCCCAGCATTTT. The chain employs TRBV7-2 and TRBJ1-5, with D perhaps TRBD1 (6 bases). CDR1 SGHTA and CDR2 FQGNSA come from the germline V gene. The CDR3 has 16 amino acids. V was cut by 1 base and J by 2 bases, with 12 bases left in between.